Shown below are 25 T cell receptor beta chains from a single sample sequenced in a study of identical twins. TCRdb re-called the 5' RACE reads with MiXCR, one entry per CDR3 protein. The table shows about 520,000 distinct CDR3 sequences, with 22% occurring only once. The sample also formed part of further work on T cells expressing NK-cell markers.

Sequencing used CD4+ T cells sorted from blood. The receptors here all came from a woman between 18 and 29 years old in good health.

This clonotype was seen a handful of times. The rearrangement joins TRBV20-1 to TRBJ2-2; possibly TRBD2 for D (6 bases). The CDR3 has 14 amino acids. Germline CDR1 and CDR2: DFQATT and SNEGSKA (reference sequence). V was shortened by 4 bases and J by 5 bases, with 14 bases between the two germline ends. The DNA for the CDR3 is TGCAGTGCTACCCCACTAGCATTTACCGGGGAGCTGTTTTTT. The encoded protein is CSATPLAFTGELFF.

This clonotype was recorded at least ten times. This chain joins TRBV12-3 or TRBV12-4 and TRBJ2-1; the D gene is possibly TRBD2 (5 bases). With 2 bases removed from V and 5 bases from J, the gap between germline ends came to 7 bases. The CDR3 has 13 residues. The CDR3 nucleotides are TGTGCCAGCAGTTTACGGGAAGACAATGAGCAGTTCTTC. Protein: CASSLREDNEQFF.

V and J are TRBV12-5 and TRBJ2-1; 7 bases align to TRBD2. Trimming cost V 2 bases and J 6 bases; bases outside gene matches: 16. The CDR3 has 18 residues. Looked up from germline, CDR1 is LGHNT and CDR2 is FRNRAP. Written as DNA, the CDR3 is TGTGCTAGTGGTTTGATACTCACCCCAGGACTAGTTGTCAATGAGCAGTTCTTC. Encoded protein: CASGLILTPGLVVNEQFF.

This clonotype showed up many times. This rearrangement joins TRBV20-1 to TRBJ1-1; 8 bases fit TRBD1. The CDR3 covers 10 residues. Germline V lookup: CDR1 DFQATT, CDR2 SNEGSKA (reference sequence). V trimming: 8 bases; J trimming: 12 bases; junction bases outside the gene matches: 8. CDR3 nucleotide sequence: TGCAGTTCGGGACAGGAGCTCACTTTCTTT. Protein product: CSSGQELTFF.

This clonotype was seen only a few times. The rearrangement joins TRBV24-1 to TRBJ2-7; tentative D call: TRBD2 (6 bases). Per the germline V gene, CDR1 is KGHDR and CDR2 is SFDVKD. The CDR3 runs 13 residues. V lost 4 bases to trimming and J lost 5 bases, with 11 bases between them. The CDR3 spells CATSDSGGDEQYF. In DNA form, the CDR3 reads TGTGCCACCAGTGACTCCGGAGGGGACGAGCAGTACTTC.

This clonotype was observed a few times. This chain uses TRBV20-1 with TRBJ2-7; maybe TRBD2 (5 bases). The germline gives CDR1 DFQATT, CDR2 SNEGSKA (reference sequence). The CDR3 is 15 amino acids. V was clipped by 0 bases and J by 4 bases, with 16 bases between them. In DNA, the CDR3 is TGCAGTGCTAGAGACCCCCTTCAATCGGGATACGAGCAGTACTTC. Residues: CSARDPLQSGYEQYF.

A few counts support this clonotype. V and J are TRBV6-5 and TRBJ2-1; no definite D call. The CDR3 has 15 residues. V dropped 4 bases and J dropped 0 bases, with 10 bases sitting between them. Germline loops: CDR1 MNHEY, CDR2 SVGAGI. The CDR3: CASSLGKFSYNEQFF. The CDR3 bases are TGTGCCAGCAGTTTGGGAAAGTTCTCCTACAATGAGCAGTTCTTC.

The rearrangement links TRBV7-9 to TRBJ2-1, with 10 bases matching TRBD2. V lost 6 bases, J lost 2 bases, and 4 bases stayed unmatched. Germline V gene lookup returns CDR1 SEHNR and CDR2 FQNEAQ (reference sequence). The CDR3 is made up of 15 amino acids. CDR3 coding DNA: TGTGCCAGCAGTTCTAGCGGGAGTGCCTACAATGAGCAGTTCTTC. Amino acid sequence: CASSSSGSAYNEQFF.

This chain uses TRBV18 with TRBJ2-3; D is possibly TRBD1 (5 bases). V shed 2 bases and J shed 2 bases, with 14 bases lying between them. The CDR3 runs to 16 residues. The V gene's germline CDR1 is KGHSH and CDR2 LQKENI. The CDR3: CASSPLPTEATDTQYF. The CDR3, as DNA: TGTGCCAGCTCACCATTACCGACAGAAGCCACAGATACGCAGTATTTT.

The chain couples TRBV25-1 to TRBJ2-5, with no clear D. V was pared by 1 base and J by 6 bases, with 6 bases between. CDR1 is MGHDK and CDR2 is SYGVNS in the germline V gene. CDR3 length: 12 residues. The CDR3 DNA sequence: TGTGCCAGCAGTGAATCTGGGAAGACCCAGTACTTC. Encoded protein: CASSESGKTQYF.

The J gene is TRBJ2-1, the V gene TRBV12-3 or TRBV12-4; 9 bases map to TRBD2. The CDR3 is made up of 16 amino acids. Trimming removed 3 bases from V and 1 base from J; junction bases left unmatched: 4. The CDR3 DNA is TGTGCCAGCAGTTTGAGGCGGGGGGGATCCTACAATGAGCAGTTCTTC. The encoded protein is CASSLRRGGSYNEQFF.

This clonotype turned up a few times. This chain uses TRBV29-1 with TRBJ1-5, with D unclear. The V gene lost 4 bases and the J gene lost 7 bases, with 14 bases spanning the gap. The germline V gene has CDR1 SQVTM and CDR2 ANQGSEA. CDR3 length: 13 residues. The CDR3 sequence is CSVGGQTGQPQHF. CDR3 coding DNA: TGCAGCGTTGGGGGTCAAACGGGACAGCCCCAGCATTTT.

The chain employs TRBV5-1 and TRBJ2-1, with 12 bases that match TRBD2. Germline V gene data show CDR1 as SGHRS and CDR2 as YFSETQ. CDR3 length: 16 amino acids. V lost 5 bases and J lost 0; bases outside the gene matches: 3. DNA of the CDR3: TGCGCCAGCAGGCCGACTAGCGGGAGCTCCTACAATGAGCAGTTCTTC. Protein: CASRPTSGSSYNEQFF.

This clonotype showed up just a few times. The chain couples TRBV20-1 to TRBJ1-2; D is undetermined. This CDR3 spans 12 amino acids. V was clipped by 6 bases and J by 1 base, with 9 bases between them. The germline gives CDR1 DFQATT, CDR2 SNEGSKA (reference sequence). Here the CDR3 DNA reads TGCAGTGCCGAGACCGTTAACTATGGCTACACCTTC. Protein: CSAETVNYGYTF.

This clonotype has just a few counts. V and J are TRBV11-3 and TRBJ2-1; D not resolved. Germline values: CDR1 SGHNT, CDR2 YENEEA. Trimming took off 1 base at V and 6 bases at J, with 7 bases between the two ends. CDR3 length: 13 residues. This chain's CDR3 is CASSLASFNEQFF. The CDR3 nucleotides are TGTGCCAGCAGCTTAGCCAGTTTCAATGAGCAGTTCTTC.

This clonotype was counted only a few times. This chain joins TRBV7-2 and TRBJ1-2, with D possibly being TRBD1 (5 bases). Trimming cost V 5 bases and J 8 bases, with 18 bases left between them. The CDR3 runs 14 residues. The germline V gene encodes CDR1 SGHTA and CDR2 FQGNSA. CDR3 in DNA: TGTGCCAGCAGCCGCCCTGAGGGGACGAGGGGCTACACCTTC. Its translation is CASSRPEGTRGYTF.

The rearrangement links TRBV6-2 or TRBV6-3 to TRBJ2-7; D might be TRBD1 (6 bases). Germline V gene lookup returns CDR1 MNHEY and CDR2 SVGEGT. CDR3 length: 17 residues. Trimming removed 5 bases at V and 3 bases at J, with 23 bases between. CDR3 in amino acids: CASSLRGFGPSDYEQYF. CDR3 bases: TGTGCCAGCAGTCTCAGGGGTTTCGGACCATCGGACTACGAGCAGTACTTC.

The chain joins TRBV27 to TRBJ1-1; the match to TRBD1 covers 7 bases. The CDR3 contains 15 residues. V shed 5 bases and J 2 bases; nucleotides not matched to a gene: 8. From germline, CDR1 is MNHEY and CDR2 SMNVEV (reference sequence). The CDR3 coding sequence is TGTGCCAGCAGTCGCCCCGGGACAGCCAACACTGAAGCTTTCTTT. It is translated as CASSRPGTANTEAFF.

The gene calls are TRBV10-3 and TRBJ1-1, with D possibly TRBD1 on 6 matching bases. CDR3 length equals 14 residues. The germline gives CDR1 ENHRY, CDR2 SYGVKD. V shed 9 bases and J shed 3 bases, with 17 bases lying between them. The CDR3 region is CAIGQTRQDTEAFF. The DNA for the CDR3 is TGTGCCATAGGACAGACCAGACAGGACACTGAAGCTTTCTTT.

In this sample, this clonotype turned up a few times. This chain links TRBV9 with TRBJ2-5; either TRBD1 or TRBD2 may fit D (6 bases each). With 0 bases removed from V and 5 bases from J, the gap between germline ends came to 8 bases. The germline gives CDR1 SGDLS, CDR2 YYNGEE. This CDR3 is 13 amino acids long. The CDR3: CASSVEGGETQYF. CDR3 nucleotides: TGTGCCAGCAGCGTAGAAGGGGGGGAGACCCAGTACTTC.

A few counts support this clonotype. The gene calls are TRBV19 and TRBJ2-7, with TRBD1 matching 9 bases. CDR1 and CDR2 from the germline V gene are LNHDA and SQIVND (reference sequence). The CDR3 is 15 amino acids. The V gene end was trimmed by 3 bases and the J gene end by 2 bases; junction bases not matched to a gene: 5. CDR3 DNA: TGTGCCAGTAGTATCTCCGGGACAGGGACCTACGAGCAGTACTTC. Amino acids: CASSISGTGTYEQYF. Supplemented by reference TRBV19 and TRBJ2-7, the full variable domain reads DGGITQSPKYLFRKEGQNVTLSCEQNLNHDAMYWYRQDPGQGLRLIYYSQIVNDFQKGDIAEGYSVSREKKESFPLTVTSAQKNPTAFYLCASSISGTGTYEQYFGPGTRLTVT.

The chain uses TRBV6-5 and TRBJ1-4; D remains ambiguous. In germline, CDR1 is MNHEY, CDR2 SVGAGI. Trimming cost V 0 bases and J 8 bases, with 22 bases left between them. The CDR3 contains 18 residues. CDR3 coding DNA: TGTGCCAGCAGTTACTCTGCCAGGAGCAGGCTGGTAGGGGAAAAACTGTTTTTT. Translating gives CASSYSARSRLVGEKLFF.

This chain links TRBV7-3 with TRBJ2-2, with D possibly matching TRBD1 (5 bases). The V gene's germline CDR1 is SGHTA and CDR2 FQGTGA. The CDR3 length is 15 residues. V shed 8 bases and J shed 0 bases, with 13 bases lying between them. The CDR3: CASGTGRSNTGELFF. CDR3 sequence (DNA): TGTGCCAGCGGCACAGGACGATCGAACACCGGGGAGCTGTTTTTT.

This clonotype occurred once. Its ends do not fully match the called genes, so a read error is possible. The CDR3 loop is CSVPDYSEQFF. The CDR3 nucleotides are TGCAGTGTCCCGGACTACAGTGAGCAGTTCTTC. This chain uses TRBV20-1 with TRBJ2-1; TRBD2 is a possible D gene (6 bases). The CDR3 sequence is 11 residues long. The germline gives CDR1 DFQATT, CDR2 SNEGSKA (reference sequence).

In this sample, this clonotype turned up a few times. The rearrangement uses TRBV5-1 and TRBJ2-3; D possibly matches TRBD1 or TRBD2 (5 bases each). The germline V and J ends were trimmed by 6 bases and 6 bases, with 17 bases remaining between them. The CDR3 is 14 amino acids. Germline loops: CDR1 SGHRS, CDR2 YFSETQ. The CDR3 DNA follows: TGCGCCAGCACCATTTTATCGGGGCCTGATACGCAGTATTTT. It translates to CASTILSGPDTQYF.